Sequencing of this T cell receptor beta chain was carried out in a study of response to subunit inactivated influenza vaccine. The germline V gene encodes CDR1 MNHEY and CDR2 SVGEGT. V lost 0 bases to trimming and J lost 12 bases, with 14 bases between them. CDR3 size: 13 residues. One entry per CDR3 protein, called by TCRdb with MiXCR from the RT-PCR reads. The sample lists some 640,000 distinct CDR3 sequences, approximately 14% occurring once. The sequencing here drew on PBMCs from blood, taken about 14 days before vaccination. The chain joins TRBV6-2 or TRBV6-3 to TRBJ1-1; the D gene is possibly TRBD1 (6 bases). The TCR sequence derives from a man in his fifties or sixties who received an inactivated influenza vaccine. The CDR3 DNA sequence: TGTGCCAGCAGTTACTCAGGGGGGCCTAGGACTTTCTTT. Protein sequence: CASSYSGGPRTFF.